These 17 T cell receptor beta chains were sequenced from one sample in a study of tumor-infiltrating lymphocytes in primary liver carcinoma. The template, roughly 0.45 ug total RNA, yielded TCR beta cDNA made with a constant-region primer. TCR beta libraries came from three nested multiplex PCR rounds using slightly modified ARM-PCR. For 10 cycles apiece, the opening two PCR rounds ran with TRBV1-TRBV30 forward primers and a C-beta reverse primer. A single record per CDR3 protein comes from TCRdb applying MiXCR to the multiplex PCR reads. This table holds nearly 200,000 distinct CDR3 sequences, less than 65% found once. Alongside blood RNA obtained from unsorted whole blood, germline DNA was also extracted. The sequencing input was peripheral blood. The receptors were sampled from a woman aged 60-75 years with primary liver carcinoma and hepatitis B virus infection.

This clonotype showed up many times. DNA of the CDR3: TGTGCCAGCGGCCGGGACAGGGGGCTTGGCGAGCAGTACTTC. Residues: CASGRDRGLGEQYF. The V and J genes are TRBV11-3 and TRBJ2-7, with 12 bases matching TRBD1. The CDR3 loop spans 14 amino acids. CDR1 SGHNT and CDR2 YENEEA come from the germline V gene. V was pared by 8 bases and J by 6 bases, with 8 bases of the junction left unmatched.

This clonotype was observed at least ten times. The J gene is TRBJ1-1, the V gene TRBV11-3; D unresolved. The CDR3 totals 12 residues. Germline V gives CDR1 SGHNT, CDR2 YENEEA. The V end was cut by 3 bases, the J end by 5 bases, with 7 bases between. CDR3: CASSFTQTEAFF. DNA of the CDR3: TGTGCCAGCAGCTTTACCCAGACTGAAGCTTTCTTT.

The CDR3: CASSQGQQETQYF. The DNA for the CDR3 is TGTGCCAGCAGCCAGGGACAACAAGAGACCCAGTACTTC. The chain combines TRBV16 with TRBJ2-5, with D perhaps matching TRBD1 (6 bases). The germline V and J ends were trimmed by 3 bases and 2 bases, with 7 bases remaining between them. The CDR3 has 13 residues. CDR1 KGHSY and CDR2 FQNENV come from the germline V gene.

This clonotype was observed at least ten times. The chain employs TRBV4-1 and TRBJ1-2, with 7 bases that match TRBD1. V lost 4 bases and J lost 4; bases outside the gene matches: 6. There are 14 residues in the CDR3. CDR1 is MGHRA, CDR2 YSYEKL, per germline. The DNA of the CDR3 is TGCGCCAGCAGCCCCACCGGGACAGCCTATGGCTACACCTTC. The encoded protein is CASSPTGTAYGYTF.

About this clonotype itself: A much larger clone differs by one base, so this may be a read error. This chain connects TRBV6-1 to TRBJ2-7; 10 bases fit TRBD2. There are 16 residues in the CDR3. Germline-derived CDR1 and CDR2 are MNHNS and SASEGT. DNA of the CDR3: TGTGCCATCAGTGAGTTTCTAGCGGGAGCCGTCTACGAGCAGTACTTC. Translation gives CAISEFLAGAVYEQYF.

CDR3 residues: CAISEPFSDTQYF. DNA of the CDR3: TGTGCCATCAGTGAACCCTTTTCAGATACGCAGTATTTT. The chain is built from TRBV10-3 and TRBJ2-3, with D uncertain. CDR1 and CDR2 (germline): ENHRY, SYGVKD. The CDR3 length is 13 residues. Trimming removed 3 bases from V and 4 bases from J, with 8 bases in between.

This clonotype is deemed medium-sized. The rearrangement uses TRBV11-2 and TRBJ2-3; no definite D call. The CDR3 consists of 16 residues. Germline lookup yields CDR1 SGHAT and CDR2 FQNNGV. The ends were cut back, 7 bases at V and 0 bases at J, with 17 bases in the middle. CDR3 loop: CASNPLGTGSTDTQYF. The CDR3 DNA reads as TGTGCCAGCAACCCGTTAGGCACCGGGAGCACAGATACGCAGTATTTT.

A word on this clonotype: Since a much larger clone is just one base distant, this may be a read error. The chain carries TRBV12-3 or TRBV12-4 and TRBJ2-1, with 8 bases lining up with TRBD1. The CDR3 is 13 residues long. The CDR3 reads CASSFYGQGGLGF. For the CDR3, the DNA is TGTGCCAGCAGTTTCTATGGACAGGGTGGTCTGGGCTTC.

Ten or more counts support this clonotype. This chain connects TRBV12-5 to TRBJ2-1, with TRBD2 matching 9 bases. The CDR3 loop spans 13 amino acids. Losses at the gene ends were 5 bases for V and 7 bases for J; bases not matched to a gene: 3. Germline V gives CDR1 LGHNT, CDR2 FRNRAP. CDR3 bases: TGTGCTAGTGGTCCCACTAGCGGGAATGAGCAGTTCTTC. It translates to CASGPTSGNEQFF.

Note on this clonotype: Germline and junction disagree at one end, which may indicate a read error. The chain recombines TRBV11-2 with TRBJ2-3; a weak D match, TRBD2 (6 bases). The CDR3 contains 14 residues. Per the germline V gene, CDR1 is SGHAT and CDR2 is FQNNGV. DNA of the CDR3: TGTGCCAGCAGCTCCGGGCCTAGCGTAGATACGCATTATTTT. Amino acid sequence: CASSSGPSVDTHYF. The full variable domain, its missing parts supplied by reference TRBV11-2 and TRBJ2-3, is EAGVAQSPRYKIIEKRQSVAFWCNPISGHATLYWYQQILGQGPKLLIQFQNNGVVDDSQLPKDRFSAERLKGVDSTLKIQPAKLEDSAVYLCASSSGPSVDTHYFGPGTRLTVL.

The gene calls are TRBV6-5 and TRBJ2-5; D not certain. Germline V CDR1 and CDR2: MNHEY, SVGAGI. V was clipped by 2 bases and J by 3 bases, with 10 bases between them. There are 14 residues in the CDR3. For the CDR3, the DNA is TGTGCCAGCAGTTACGTACAGTCAAAAGAGACCCAGTACTTC. It specifies CASSYVQSKETQYF.

Concerning this clonotype: It may be a read error: a sequence one base away is much more abundant. The chain couples TRBV5-4 to TRBJ2-3; 7 nucleotides match TRBD2. CDR1 is SGHNT, CDR2 YYREEE, per germline (reference sequence). This CDR3 is 13 amino acids long. CDR3 residues: CASSSGGSDTQCF. CDR3 DNA sequence: TGTGCCAGCAGCTCGGGGGGATCAGATACGCAGTGTTTT.

Details on this clonotype: The CDR3 ends on some other residue instead of the conserved phenylalanine or tryptophan, so this is likely a read error. The rearrangement uses TRBV7-3 and TRBJ2-6, with D unresolved. The V end was cut by 1 base, the J end by 2 bases, with 15 bases between. The CDR3 runs to 18 residues. The germline gives CDR1 SGHTA, CDR2 FQGTGA. As DNA, the CDR3 is TGTGCCAGCAGCTTAAGTGGCAGAAACCGGCCTGGGGCCAACGTCCTGACTTCC. Its protein is CASSLSGRNRPGANVLTS.

As regards this clonotype: One end of the junction fails to match germline, which may point to a read error. The chain recombines TRBV30 with TRBJ2-1; 7 bases map to TRBD1. The CDR3 totals 13 residues. From germline, CDR1 is GTSNPN and CDR2 SVGIG (reference sequence). The CDR3 coding sequence is TGTTCCTGGAGCACAGGGGCGTTGGGTGAGCAGTTCTTC. This sequence encodes CSWSTGALGEQFF. Full variable domain (remainder filled in from reference TRBV30 and TRBJ2-1): SQTIHQWPATLVQPVGSPLSLECTVEGTSNPNLYWYRQAAGRGLQLLFYSVGIGQISSEVPQNLSASRPQDRQFILSSKKLLLSDSGFYLCSWSTGALGEQFFGPGTRLTVL.

This clonotype appeared once. This could be a read error, since a much larger clone is one nucleotide away. V gene TRBV12-3 or TRBV12-4 combines with J gene TRBJ1-1; unclear D gene. This CDR3 has 12 residues. CDR3 coding DNA: TGTGCCTGCAGAATATACAACACTGAAGCTTTCTTT. This sequence encodes CACRIYNTEAFF.

This clonotype appeared many times. This chain joins TRBV12-3 or TRBV12-4 and TRBJ2-1; tentative D call: TRBD2 (5 bases). The CDR3 sequence is 12 residues long. V lost 5 bases, J lost 9 bases, and 11 bases lay in between. The CDR3 nucleotides read TGTGCCAGCAGTCAACTAGGCCCTGAGCAGTTCTTC. Amino acids: CASSQLGPEQFF.

This clonotype was seen a few times. This rearrangement joins TRBV5-6 to TRBJ2-3; 8 positions agree with TRBD1. The CDR3 sequence is 17 residues long. V gave up 1 base and J gave up 1 base; unmatched junction bases: 8. CDR1 and CDR2 (germline): SGHDT, YYEEEE. The CDR3 nucleotides are TGTGCCAGCAGCTTGCGAGGGACAGGCCCCCGCACAGATACGCAGTATTTT. As protein: CASSLRGTGPRTDTQYF.